This TCR beta chain was sequenced during a study of T cells after yellow fever vaccination. Germline V gene sequence: CDR1 SGHNT, CDR2 YYREEE (reference sequence). This CDR3 spans 11 amino acids. Trimming left V 7 bases short and J 7 bases short, with 9 bases between. This clonotype occurred a few times. One entry per CDR3 protein, called by TCRdb with MiXCR from the 5' RACE reads. The top ten hold over 11% of the sample, which has just under 600,000 distinct CDR3 sequences, roughly 12% seen once. The receptor was isolated from a man aged 25-45 years who received the YFV17D yellow fever vaccine. This sample comprised PBMCs, obtained on the day of the yellow fever booster vaccination. This chain uses TRBV5-4 with TRBJ2-1; D may be TRBD1 or TRBD2 (5 bases each). DNA of the CDR3: TGTGCCAGCGAGTGGGGGAATGAGCAGTTCTTC. Its protein is CASEWGNEQFF. The entire variable domain, with the rest obtained from reference TRBV5-4 and TRBJ2-1, is as follows: ETGVTQSPTHLIKTRGQQVTLRCSSQSGHNTVSWYQQALGQGPQFIFQYYREEENGRGNFPPRFSGLQFPNYSSELNVNALELDDSALYLCASEWGNEQFFGPGTRLTVL.